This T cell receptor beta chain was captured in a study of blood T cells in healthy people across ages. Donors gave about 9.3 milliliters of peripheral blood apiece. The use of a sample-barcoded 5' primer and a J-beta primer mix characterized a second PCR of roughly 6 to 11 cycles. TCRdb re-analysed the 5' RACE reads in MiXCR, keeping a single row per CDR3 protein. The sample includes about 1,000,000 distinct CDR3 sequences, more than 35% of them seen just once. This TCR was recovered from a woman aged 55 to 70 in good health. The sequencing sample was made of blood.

The CDR3 nucleotides are TGTGCCAGCAGCTCATTACGGGGACAGGGCGACGAGCAGTACTTC. The encoded protein is CASSSLRGQGDEQYF. The rearrangement uses TRBV11-2 and TRBJ2-7; TRBD1 matches at 9 bases. The germline gives CDR1 SGHAT, CDR2 FQNNGV. The CDR3 has 15 amino acids. J lost 5 bases, V lost 4 bases, and 9 bases had no gene match.